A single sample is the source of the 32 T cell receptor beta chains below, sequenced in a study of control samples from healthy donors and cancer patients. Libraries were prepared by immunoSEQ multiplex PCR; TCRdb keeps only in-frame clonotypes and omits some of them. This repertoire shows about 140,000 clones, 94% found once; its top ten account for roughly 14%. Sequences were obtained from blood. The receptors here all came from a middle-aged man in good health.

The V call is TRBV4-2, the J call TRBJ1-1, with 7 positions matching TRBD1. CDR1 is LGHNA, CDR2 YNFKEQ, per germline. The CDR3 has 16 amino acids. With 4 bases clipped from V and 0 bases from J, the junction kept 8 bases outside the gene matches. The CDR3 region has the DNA TGTGCCAGCAGCCCAGACCCGGGACAGATGAACACTGAAGCTTTCTTT. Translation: CASSPDPGQMNTEAFF.

The CDR3, as DNA: TGTGCCAGCAGCTCCGGGCCTTACAATGAGCAGTTCTTC. Translated: CASSSGPYNEQFF. This chain connects TRBV5-5 to TRBJ2-1; no definite D call. The germline V gene encodes CDR1 SGHKS and CDR2 YYEKEE (reference sequence). This CDR3 contains 13 residues. Trimming shortened V by 3 bases and J by 4 bases, and 8 bases separated the two germline ends. Based on the CDR3 plus reference TRBV5-5 and TRBJ2-1, the full variable domain is DAGVTQSPTHLIKTRGQQVTLRCSPISGHKSVSWYQQVLGQGPQFIFQYYEKEERGRGNFPDRFSARQFPNYSSELNVNALLLGDSALYLCASSSGPYNEQFFGPGTRLTVL.

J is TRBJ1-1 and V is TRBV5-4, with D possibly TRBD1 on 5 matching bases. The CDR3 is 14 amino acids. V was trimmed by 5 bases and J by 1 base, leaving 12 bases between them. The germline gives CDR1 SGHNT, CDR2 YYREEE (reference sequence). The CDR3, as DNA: TGTGCCAGCAGACCGGGCGGGGGGAACACTGAAGCTTTCTTT. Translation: CASRPGGGNTEAFF.

CDR3 sequence: CASSQVRGRFPMGYTF. Written as DNA, the CDR3 is TGTGCCAGCAGCCAAGTGCGGGGACGATTTCCTATGGGCTACACCTTC. V gene TRBV4-2 combines with J gene TRBJ1-2; D perhaps matches TRBD1 (5 bases). V was cut by 1 base and J by 8 bases, with 20 bases left in between. The CDR3 length is 16 residues. Germline CDR1 reads LGHNA; CDR2 reads YNFKEQ.

The CDR3 loop is CASSYSGGVRGNTIYF. The CDR3 region has the DNA TGTGCCAGCAGTTACTCAGGGGGCGTACGAGGAAACACCATATATTTT. The chain uses TRBV6-5 and TRBJ1-3; 7 bases are shared with TRBD1. The germline gives CDR1 MNHEY, CDR2 SVGAGI. V was clipped by 0 bases and J by 4 bases; unmatched bases: 6. The CDR3 spans 16 residues.

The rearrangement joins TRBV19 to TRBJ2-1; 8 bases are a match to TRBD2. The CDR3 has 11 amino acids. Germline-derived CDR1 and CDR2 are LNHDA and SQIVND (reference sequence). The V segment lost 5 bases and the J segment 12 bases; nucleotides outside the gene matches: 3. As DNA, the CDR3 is TGTGCCAGTAGTTTAGCGGGATGGCAGTTCTTC. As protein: CASSLAGWQFF.

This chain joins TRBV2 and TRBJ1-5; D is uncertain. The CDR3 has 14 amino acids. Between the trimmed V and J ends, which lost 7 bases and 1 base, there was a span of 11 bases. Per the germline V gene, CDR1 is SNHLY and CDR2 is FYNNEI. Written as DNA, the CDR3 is TGTGCCAGCATGACGGGGTGGAGCAATCAGCCCCAGCATTTT. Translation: CASMTGWSNQPQHF.

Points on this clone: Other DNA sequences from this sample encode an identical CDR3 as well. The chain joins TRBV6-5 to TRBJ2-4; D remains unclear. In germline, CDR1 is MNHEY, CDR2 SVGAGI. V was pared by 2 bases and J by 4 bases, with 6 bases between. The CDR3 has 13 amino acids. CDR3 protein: CASSYDRKNIQYF. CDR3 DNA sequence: TGTGCCAGCAGTTACGATAGGAAAAACATTCAGTACTTC.

DNA for the CDR3: TGCGCCAGCAGCGTCGACAGAGATACCTACGAGCAGTACTTC. This encodes CASSVDRDTYEQYF. The gene calls are TRBV5-1 and TRBJ2-7; TRBD1 might be the D (5 bases). The germline V gene has CDR1 SGHRS and CDR2 YFSETQ. The CDR3 sequence is 14 residues long. Trimming took 4 bases from V and 2 from J, leaving 13 bases between them.

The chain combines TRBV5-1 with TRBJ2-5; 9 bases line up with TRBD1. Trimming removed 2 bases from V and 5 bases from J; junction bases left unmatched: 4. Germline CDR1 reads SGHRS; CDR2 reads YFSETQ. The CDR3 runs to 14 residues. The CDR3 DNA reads TGCGCCAGCAGCTTACAGGGGGCCGATGAGACCCAGTACTTC. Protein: CASSLQGADETQYF.

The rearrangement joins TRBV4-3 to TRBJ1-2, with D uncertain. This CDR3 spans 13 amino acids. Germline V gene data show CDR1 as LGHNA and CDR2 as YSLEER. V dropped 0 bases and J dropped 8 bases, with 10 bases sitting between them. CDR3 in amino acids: CASSQDGVLGYTF. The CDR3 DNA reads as TGCGCCAGCAGCCAAGATGGGGTTTTGGGCTACACCTTC.

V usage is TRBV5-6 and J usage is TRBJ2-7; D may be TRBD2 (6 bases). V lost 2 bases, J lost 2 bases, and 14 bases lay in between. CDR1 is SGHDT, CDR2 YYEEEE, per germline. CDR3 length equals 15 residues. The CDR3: CASSFKGGGTYEQYF. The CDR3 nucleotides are TGTGCCAGCAGCTTTAAAGGTGGAGGGACCTACGAGCAGTACTTC.

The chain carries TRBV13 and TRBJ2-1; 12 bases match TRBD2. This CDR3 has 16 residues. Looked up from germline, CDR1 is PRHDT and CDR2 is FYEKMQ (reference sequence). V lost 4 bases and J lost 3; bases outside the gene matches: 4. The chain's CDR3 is CASSSRTSGVYNEQFF. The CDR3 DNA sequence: TGTGCCAGCAGCTCAAGGACTAGCGGGGTCTACAATGAGCAGTTCTTC.

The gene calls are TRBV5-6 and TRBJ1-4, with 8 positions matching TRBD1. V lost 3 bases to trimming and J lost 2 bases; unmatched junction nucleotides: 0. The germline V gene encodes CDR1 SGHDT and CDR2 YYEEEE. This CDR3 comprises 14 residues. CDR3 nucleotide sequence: TGTGCCAGCAGCTGGGACAGGACTAATGAAAAACTGTTTTTT. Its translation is CASSWDRTNEKLFF.

CDR3 bases: TGCGCCAGCAGCCCGACAGGGTGGCTAGAGACCCAGTACTTC. As protein: CASSPTGWLETQYF. The V and J genes are TRBV4-1 and TRBJ2-5, with 7 bases lining up with TRBD1. Looked up from germline, CDR1 is MGHRA and CDR2 is YSYEKL. The J segment lost 4 bases and the V segment lost 4 bases, leaving 6 bases of the junction unmatched. This CDR3 region has 14 residues.

CDR3 sequence reads: CATSPGDYSNQPQHF. The CDR3 DNA is TGTGCCACCAGCCCCGGAGACTATAGCAATCAGCCCCAGCATTTT. The rearrangement joins TRBV15 to TRBJ1-5; D not certain. Germline V lookup: CDR1 LNHNV, CDR2 YYDKDF (reference sequence). Deletions cut 5 bases from V and 0 bases from J, with 11 bases between. CDR3 length equals 15 residues.

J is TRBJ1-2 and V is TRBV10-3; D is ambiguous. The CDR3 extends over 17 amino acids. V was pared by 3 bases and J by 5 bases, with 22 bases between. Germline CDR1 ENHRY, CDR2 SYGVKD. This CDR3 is CAISELVAAPLTYGYTF. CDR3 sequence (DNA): TGTGCCATCAGTGAACTCGTGGCCGCTCCACTCACTTATGGCTACACCTTC.

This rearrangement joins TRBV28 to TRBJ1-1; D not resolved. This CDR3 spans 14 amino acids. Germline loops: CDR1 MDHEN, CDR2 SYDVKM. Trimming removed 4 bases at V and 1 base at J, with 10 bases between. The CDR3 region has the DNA TGTGCCAGCAGTTCTCATGTTTCGAACACTGAAGCTTTCTTT. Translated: CASSSHVSNTEAFF. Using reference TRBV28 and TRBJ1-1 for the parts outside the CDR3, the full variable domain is DVKVTQSSRYLVKRTGEKVFLECVQDMDHENMFWYRQDPGLGLRLIYFSYDVKMKEKGDIPEGYSVSREKKERFSLILESASTNQTSMYLCASSSHVSNTEAFFGQGTRLTVV.

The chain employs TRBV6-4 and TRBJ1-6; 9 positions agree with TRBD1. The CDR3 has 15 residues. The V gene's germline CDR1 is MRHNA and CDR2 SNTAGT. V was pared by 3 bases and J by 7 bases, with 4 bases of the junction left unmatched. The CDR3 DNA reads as TGTGCCAGCAGTGAAACAGGGGGCGTAAATTCACCCCTCCACTTT. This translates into CASSETGGVNSPLHF.

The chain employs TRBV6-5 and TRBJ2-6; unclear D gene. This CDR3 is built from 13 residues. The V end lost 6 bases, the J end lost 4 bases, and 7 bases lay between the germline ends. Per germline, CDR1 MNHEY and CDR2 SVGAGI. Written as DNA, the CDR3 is TGTGCCAGCAGGGCTCACGGGGCCAACGTCCTGACTTTC. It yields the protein CASRAHGANVLTF.

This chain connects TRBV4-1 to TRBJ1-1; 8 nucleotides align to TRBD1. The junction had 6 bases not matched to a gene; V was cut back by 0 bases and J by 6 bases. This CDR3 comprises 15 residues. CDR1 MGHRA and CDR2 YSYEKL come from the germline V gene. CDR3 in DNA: TGCGCCAGCAGCCAAGAGGGCAGGGGGCTGCCTGAAGCTTTCTTT. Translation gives CASSQEGRGLPEAFF.

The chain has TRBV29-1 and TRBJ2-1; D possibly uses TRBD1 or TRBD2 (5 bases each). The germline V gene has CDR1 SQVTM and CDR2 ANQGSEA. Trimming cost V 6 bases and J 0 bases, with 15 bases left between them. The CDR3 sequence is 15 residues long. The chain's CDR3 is CSVCGTASSYNEQFF. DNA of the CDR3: TGCAGCGTATGTGGGACGGCGAGCTCCTACAATGAGCAGTTCTTC.

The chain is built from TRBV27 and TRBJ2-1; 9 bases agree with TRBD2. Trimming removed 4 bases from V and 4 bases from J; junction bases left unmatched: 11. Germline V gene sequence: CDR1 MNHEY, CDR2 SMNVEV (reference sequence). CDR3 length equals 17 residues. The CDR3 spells CASSSDFSGRVYNEQFF. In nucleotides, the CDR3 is TGTGCCAGCAGTTCGGATTTTAGCGGGAGAGTGTACAATGAGCAGTTCTTC.

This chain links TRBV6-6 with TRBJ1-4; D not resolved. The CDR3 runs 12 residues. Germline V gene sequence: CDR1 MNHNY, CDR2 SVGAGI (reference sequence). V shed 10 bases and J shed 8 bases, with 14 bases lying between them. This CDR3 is CATLSGEEKLFF. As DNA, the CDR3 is TGTGCCACCTTAAGTGGGGAGGAAAAACTGTTTTTT.

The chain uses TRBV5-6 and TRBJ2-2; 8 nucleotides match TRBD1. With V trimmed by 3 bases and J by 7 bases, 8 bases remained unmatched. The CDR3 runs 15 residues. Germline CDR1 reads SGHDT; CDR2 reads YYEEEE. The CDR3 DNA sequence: TGTGCCAGCAGCTCGGACAGGGAGCGGATCGGGGAGCTGTTTTTT. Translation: CASSSDRERIGELFF.

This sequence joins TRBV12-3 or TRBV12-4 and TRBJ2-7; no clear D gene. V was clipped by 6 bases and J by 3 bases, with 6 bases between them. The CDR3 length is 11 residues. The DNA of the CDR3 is TGTGCCAGCAGGCTCAGCTACGAGCAGTACTTC. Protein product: CASRLSYEQYF.

The CDR3 DNA sequence: TGTGCCAGTAGTATATCGGCTAGCGGGATATACAATGAGCAGTTCTTC. It specifies CASSISASGIYNEQFF. The chain recombines TRBV19 with TRBJ2-1, with TRBD2 matching over 9 bases. The CDR3 is 16 amino acids. Germline V gene lookup returns CDR1 LNHDA and CDR2 SQIVND (reference sequence). Trimming took 2 bases from V and 4 from J; bases not matched to a gene: 6.

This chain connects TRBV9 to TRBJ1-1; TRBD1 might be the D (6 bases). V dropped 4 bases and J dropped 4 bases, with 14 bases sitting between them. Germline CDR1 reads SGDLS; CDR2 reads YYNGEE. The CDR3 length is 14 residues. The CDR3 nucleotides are TGTGCCAGCAGCCCCGGCGGGGGGCTCACTGAAGCTTTCTTT. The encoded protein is CASSPGGGLTEAFF.

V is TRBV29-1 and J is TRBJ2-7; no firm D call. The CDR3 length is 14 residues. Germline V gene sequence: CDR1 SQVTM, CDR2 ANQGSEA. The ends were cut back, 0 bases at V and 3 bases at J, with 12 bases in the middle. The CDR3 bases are TGCAGCGTTGAAGATCAAGGGTCTAACTACGAGCAGTACTTC. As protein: CSVEDQGSNYEQYF.

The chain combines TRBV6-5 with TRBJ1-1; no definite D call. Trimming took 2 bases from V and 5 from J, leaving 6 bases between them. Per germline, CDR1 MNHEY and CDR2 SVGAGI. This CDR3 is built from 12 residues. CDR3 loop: CASSYRQTEAFF. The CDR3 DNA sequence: TGTGCCAGCAGTTACCGCCAGACTGAAGCTTTCTTT.

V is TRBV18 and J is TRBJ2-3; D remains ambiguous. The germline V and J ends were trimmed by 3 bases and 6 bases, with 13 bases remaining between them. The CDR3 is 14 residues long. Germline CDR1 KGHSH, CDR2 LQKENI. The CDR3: CASSPPAAFDTQYF. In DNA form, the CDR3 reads TGTGCCAGCTCACCTCCGGCGGCCTTCGATACGCAGTATTTT. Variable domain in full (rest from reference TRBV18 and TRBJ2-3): NAGVMQNPRHLVRRRGQEARLRCSPMKGHSHVYWYRQLPEEGLKFMVYLQKENIIDESGMPKERFSAEFPKEGPSILRIQQVVRGDSAAYFCASSPPAAFDTQYFGPGTRLTVL.

The CDR3 loop is CASSLEGRAGYTF. In DNA, the CDR3 is TGTGCCAGCAGTTTAGAGGGTAGGGCCGGCTACACCTTC. V and J are TRBV28 and TRBJ1-2; no reliable D call. Germline V CDR1 and CDR2: MDHEN, SYDVKM. V was pared by 2 bases and J by 8 bases, with 12 bases between. The CDR3 length is 13 residues.